Shown below are 17 T cell receptor beta chains from a single sample sequenced in a study of blood T cells in healthy people across ages. Combining a sample-barcoded 5' primer with a J-beta primer mix, a second PCR ran for 7 to 11 cycles. One entry per CDR3 protein, called by TCRdb with MiXCR from the 5' RACE reads. The profile covers about 1,400,000 distinct CDR3 sequences, with roughly 64% appearing a single time and roughly 7% taken by the ten largest. Sequenced material: blood. Receptors were obtained from a man aged 18 to 35 in good health.

The chain couples TRBV4-1 to TRBJ1-1; no reliable D call. CDR3 length: 12 amino acids. From germline, CDR1 is MGHRA and CDR2 YSYEKL. The ends were cut back, 0 bases at V and 7 bases at J, with 6 bases in the middle. This chain's CDR3 is CASSQDANEAFF. CDR3 DNA sequence: TGCGCCAGCAGCCAAGATGCGAATGAAGCTTTCTTT.

This clonotype was picked up a small number of times. The V and J genes are TRBV10-3 and TRBJ2-5; unclear D gene. CDR1 and CDR2 from the germline V gene are ENHRY and SYGVKD. V was cut by 2 bases and J by 0 bases, with 7 bases left in between. The CDR3 spans 14 residues. CDR3 region: CAISELADQETQYF. CDR3 nucleotide sequence: TGTGCCATCAGTGAGCTGGCGGACCAAGAGACCCAGTACTTC.

DNA of the CDR3: TGCGCCAGCAGTGAGTCTCGCAGGGGTCGTAATTCACCCCTCCACTTT. This gives the protein CASSESRRGRNSPLHF. The chain joins TRBV10-2 to TRBJ1-6; D is possibly TRBD1 (6 bases). Germline CDR1 is WSHSY and CDR2 is SAAADI. The V end was cut by 0 bases, the J end by 6 bases, with 12 bases between. The CDR3 covers 16 residues.

A few counts support this clonotype. The chain employs TRBV5-1 and TRBJ1-5; perhaps TRBD1 as D (5 bases). The CDR3 has 13 amino acids. Per germline, CDR1 SGHRS and CDR2 YFSETQ. Trimming took 0 bases from V and 7 from J, leaving 8 bases between them. In DNA form, the CDR3 reads TGCGCCAGCAGCTTGGAAACAGGCCAGCCCCAGCATTTT. Encoded protein: CASSLETGQPQHF.

The chain recombines TRBV20-1 with TRBJ2-5, with D perhaps given as TRBD1 or TRBD2 (5 bases each). The length of the CDR3 is 11 residues. V was pared by 3 bases and J by 5 bases, with 7 bases between. The V gene's germline CDR1 is DFQATT and CDR2 SNEGSKA (reference sequence). The CDR3 bases are TGCAGTGCTAGCGGGACGGAGACCCAGTACTTC. It codes for CSASGTETQYF.

V is TRBV6-5 and J is TRBJ2-7; tentative D call: TRBD2 (5 bases). The J call is uncertain, as TRBJ2-5 better fits the DNA end. This CDR3 is built from 14 residues. The V gene's germline CDR1 is MNHEY and CDR2 SVGAGI. The CDR3 sequence: CASSYSRVAETQYF. CDR3 bases: TGTGCCAGCAGTTACTCGAGGGTGGCGGAGACCCAGTACTTC.

The chain combines TRBV20-1 with TRBJ2-1; the match to TRBD2 covers 13 bases. Trimming cost V 4 bases and J 1 base; bases outside gene matches: 10. The length of the CDR3 is 18 residues. CDR1 is DFQATT, CDR2 SNEGSKA, per germline (reference sequence). DNA for the CDR3: TGCAGTGCTACTACAACTAGCGGGGGGGCCGGGTCCTACAATGAGCAGTTCTTC. This sequence encodes CSATTTSGGAGSYNEQFF.

The CDR3 DNA reads TGTGCCAGCAGCCAAGATCGGGGGGCAGGGCAGCCCCAGCATTTT. Translating gives CASSQDRGAGQPQHF. This sequence joins TRBV4-2 and TRBJ1-5; TRBD1 might be the D (6 bases). V lost 0 bases, J lost 7 bases, and 13 bases lay in between. The CDR3 totals 15 residues. CDR1 is LGHNA, CDR2 YNFKEQ, per germline.

This clonotype has a single count. The V and J genes are TRBV7-2 and TRBJ2-2, with 7 bases lining up with TRBD1. The germline CDR1 and CDR2 sequences are SGHTA and FQGNSA. The CDR3 contains 13 residues. Trimming at V came to 6 bases and at J to 5 bases, leaving 3 bases not matched to a gene. The DNA for the CDR3 is TGTGCCAGCAGGGGACAGCCTACCGGGGAGCTGTTTTTT. It is translated as CASRGQPTGELFF.

This clonotype was observed a few times. The gene calls are TRBV20-1 and TRBJ2-7, with no clear D. Germline V CDR1 and CDR2: DFQATT, SNEGSKA (reference sequence). The CDR3 extends over 12 amino acids. V lost 1 base, J lost 2 bases, and 6 bases lay in between. CDR3 DNA: TGCAGTGCTAGAGTCGGGCCCTACGAGCAGTACTTC. Translated: CSARVGPYEQYF.

The chain carries TRBV7-8 and TRBJ2-7; weak D call: TRBD1 (6 bases). The CDR3 is made up of 16 amino acids. The V and J ends lost 0 bases and 2 bases respectively, with 14 bases between them. Germline lookup yields CDR1 SGHVS and CDR2 FQNEAQ. The CDR3 sequence: CASSLASRAGAYEQYF. CDR3 DNA sequence: TGTGCCAGCAGCTTAGCGAGTCGGGCAGGGGCCTACGAGCAGTACTTC.

V usage is TRBV5-4 and J usage is TRBJ2-1; D is possibly TRBD1 (5 bases). The length of the CDR3 is 12 residues. V gave up 2 bases and J gave up 14 bases, with 14 bases separating them. In germline, CDR1 is SGHNT, CDR2 YYREEE (reference sequence). The CDR3 here is CASSLIGVREFF. The CDR3 DNA sequence: TGTGCCAGCAGCTTAATAGGGGTCAGGGAGTTCTTC.

This clonotype appeared once. V is TRBV29-1 and J is TRBJ2-5, with D perhaps matching TRBD2 (5 bases). The CDR3 covers 13 residues. From germline, CDR1 is SQVTM and CDR2 ANQGSEA. V lost 8 bases and J 11 bases, leaving 24 bases between the germline ends. The CDR3, as DNA: TGCAGCTCATCACTGCGGACTTACAATGAGCAGTACTTC. Residues: CSSSLRTYNEQYF.

Comments on this clonotype: Germline is not matched at one junction end, which may reflect a read error. This chain joins TRBV14 and TRBJ2-1, with D possibly TRBD2 on 6 matching bases. Per germline, CDR1 SGHDN and CDR2 FVKESK. The CDR3 covers 14 residues. The chain's CDR3 is CASSPGLSYNGQFF. In nucleotides, the CDR3 is TGTGCCAGCAGCCCCGGACTATCCTACAATGGGCAGTTCTTC.

This chain uses TRBV2 with TRBJ2-1; D is undetermined. The CDR3 has 15 residues. The ends were cut back, 5 bases at V and 0 bases at J, with 11 bases in the middle. Germline lookup yields CDR1 SNHLY and CDR2 FYNNEI. The CDR3 region is CASSTSDSSYNEQFF. The CDR3 coding sequence is TGTGCCAGCAGTACCAGCGATAGCTCCTACAATGAGCAGTTCTTC.

The chain carries TRBV11-2 and TRBJ2-2; D is ambiguous. This CDR3 region has 17 residues. V was pared by 5 bases and J by 0 bases, with 16 bases between. Per germline, CDR1 SGHAT and CDR2 FQNNGV. Here the CDR3 DNA reads TGTGCCAGCAGCCACCCCAGGACGGACGCGAACACCGGGGAGCTGTTTTTT. Translating gives CASSHPRTDANTGELFF.

The rearrangement uses TRBV25-1 and TRBJ2-7; TRBD1 is a possible D gene (6 bases). CDR3 length: 13 residues. Trimming pared 8 bases from V and 5 bases from J, leaving 16 bases between. CDR1 is MGHDK and CDR2 is SYGVNS in the germline V gene. The CDR3 protein is CASFGTSRNEQYF. CDR3 nucleotide sequence: TGTGCCAGCTTCGGGACATCTCGGAACGAGCAGTACTTC.